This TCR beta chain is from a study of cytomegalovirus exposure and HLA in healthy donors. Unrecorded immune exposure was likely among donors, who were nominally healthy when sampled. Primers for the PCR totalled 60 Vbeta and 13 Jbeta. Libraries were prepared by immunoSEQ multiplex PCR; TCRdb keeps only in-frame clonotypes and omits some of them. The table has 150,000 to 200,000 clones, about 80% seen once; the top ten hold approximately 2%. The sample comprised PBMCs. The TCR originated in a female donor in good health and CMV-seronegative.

The CDR3 nucleotides are TGTGCCTGGATGGGACAGAAGACTTATCTTAACTATGGCTACACCTTC. This gives the protein CAWMGQKTYLNYGYTF. V usage is TRBV30 and J usage is TRBJ1-2; TRBD1 agrees at 7 bases. Germline assignment: CDR1 GTSNPN and CDR2 SVGIG (reference sequence). J gave up 1 base and V 4 bases, and 12 bases lay outside the gene matches. The CDR3 consists of 16 residues.